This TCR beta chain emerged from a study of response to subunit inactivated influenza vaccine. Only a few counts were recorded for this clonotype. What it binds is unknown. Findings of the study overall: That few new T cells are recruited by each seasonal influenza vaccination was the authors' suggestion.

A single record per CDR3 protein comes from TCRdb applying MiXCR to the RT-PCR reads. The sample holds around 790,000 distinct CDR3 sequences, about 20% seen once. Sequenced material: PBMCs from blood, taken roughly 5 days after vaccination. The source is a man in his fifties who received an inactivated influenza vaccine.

CDR3 protein: CASSPQDSAYEQYF. For the CDR3, the DNA is TGCGCCAGCAGCCCCCAAGACAGTGCCTACGAGCAGTACTTC. This chain uses TRBV5-1 with TRBJ2-7; the D gene is possibly TRBD1 (5 bases). The length of the CDR3 is 14 residues. V was cut by 4 bases and J by 2 bases, with 13 bases left in between. Germline loops: CDR1 SGHRS, CDR2 YFSETQ.